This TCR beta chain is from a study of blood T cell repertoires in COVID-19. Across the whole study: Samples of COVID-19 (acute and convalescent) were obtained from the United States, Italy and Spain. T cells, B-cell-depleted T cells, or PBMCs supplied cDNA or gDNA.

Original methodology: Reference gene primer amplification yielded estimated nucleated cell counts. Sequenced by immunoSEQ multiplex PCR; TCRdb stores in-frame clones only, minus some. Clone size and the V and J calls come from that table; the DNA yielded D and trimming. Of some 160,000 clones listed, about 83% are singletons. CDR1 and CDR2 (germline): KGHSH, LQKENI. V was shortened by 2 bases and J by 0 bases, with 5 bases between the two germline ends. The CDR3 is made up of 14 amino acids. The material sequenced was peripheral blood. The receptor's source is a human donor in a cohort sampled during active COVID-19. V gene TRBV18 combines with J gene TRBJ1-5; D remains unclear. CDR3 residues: CASSPSVSNQPQHF. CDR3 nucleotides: TGTGCCAGCTCACCATCCGTTAGCAATCAGCCCCAGCATTTT.